Listed here are 11 T cell receptor beta chains from one sample, sequenced in a study of beta chain bispecific antibodies for T cell cancers. Study results and caveats: Most targeted TRBV signal came from the leukemia cell line cells, not normal T cells.

Expansion lasted 3 days, with either anti-CD3 antibody OKT3 or CD3/CD28 beads. These TCRs are of unknown antigen specificity. TCRdb re-derived calls from the 5' RACE reads in MiXCR, one entry per CDR3 protein. Of 20,000 to 25,000 distinct CDR3 sequences detected, about 2.6% appear once; the ten largest clones hold roughly 29%. The specimen sequenced was healthy donor T cells cultured with leukemia cells. Every receptor here comes from a human donor in good health. Some clones in this sample may be carry-over from other donors' samples.

This clonotype occurred a few times. The rearrangement joins TRBV6-4 to TRBJ1-5; possible D gene TRBD1, 5 bases. Looked up from germline, CDR1 is MRHNA and CDR2 is SNTAGT. The CDR3 totals 16 residues. Deletions cut 4 bases from V and 4 bases from J, with 17 bases between. CDR3 DNA sequence: TGTGCCAGCAGTGCCCCGGGCAGGGTTTTAAATCAGCCCCAGCATTTT. This gives the protein CASSAPGRVLNQPQHF.

The table lists this clonotype with many counts. The V and J genes are TRBV20-1 and TRBJ2-3; D is unclear. The V gene's germline CDR1 is DFQATT and CDR2 SNEGSKA (reference sequence). This CDR3 comprises 13 residues. The V end was cut by 4 bases, the J end by 5 bases, with 13 bases between. For the CDR3, the DNA is TGCAGTGCTATTAGTTCCAAAGGAGATACGCAGTATTTT. Encoded protein: CSAISSKGDTQYF.

This clonotype was seen at least ten times. The V call is TRBV3-1, the J call TRBJ2-2; 7 nucleotides line up with TRBD1. The CDR3 extends over 19 amino acids. The germline gives CDR1 LGHDT, CDR2 YNNKEL (reference sequence). V lost 0 bases to trimming and J lost 0 bases; unmatched junction nucleotides: 10. The DNA for the CDR3 is TGTGCCAGCAGCCAAGATGTGATAGGACAGGCCCCGAACACCGGGGAGCTGTTTTTT. Amino acids: CASSQDVIGQAPNTGELFF. Together with reference TRBV3-1 and TRBJ2-2, the CDR3 gives the full variable domain: DTAVSQTPKYLVTQMGNDKSIKCEQNLGHDTMYWYKQDSKKFLKIMFSYNNKELIINETVPNRFSPKSPDKAHLNLHINSLELGDSAVYFCASSQDVIGQAPNTGELFFGEGSRLTVL.

This clonotype was seen ten or more times. The V call is TRBV6-2 or TRBV6-3, the J call TRBJ1-2, with TRBD1 matching 10 bases. From germline, CDR1 is MNHEY and CDR2 SVGEGT. This CDR3 has 13 amino acids. V lost 5 bases, J lost 8 bases, and 5 bases stayed unmatched. CDR3 sequence (DNA): TGTGCCAGCAGTGCCGGGACAGGGGTCGGCTACACCTTC. Residues: CASSAGTGVGYTF.

In this sample, this clonotype turned up many times. The rearrangement links TRBV19 to TRBJ1-1; 9 bases agree with TRBD1. Germline V gives CDR1 LNHDA, CDR2 SQIVND (reference sequence). The V segment lost 2 bases and the J segment 3 bases; nucleotides outside the gene matches: 10. The CDR3 spans 17 residues. The DNA for the CDR3 is TGTGCCAGTAGTATACCGCGGGACAGGGCCCTGGACACTGAAGCTTTCTTT. Translating gives CASSIPRDRALDTEAFF.

This clonotype was seen ten or more times. The V call is TRBV11-2, the J call TRBJ1-1; D remains unclear. The CDR3 is 14 residues long. In germline, CDR1 is SGHAT, CDR2 FQNNGV. Between the trimmed V and J ends, which lost 5 bases and 2 bases, there was a span of 12 bases. CDR3 protein: CASSAPEGNTEAFF. The CDR3 nucleotides are TGTGCCAGCAGCGCGCCGGAGGGTAACACTGAAGCTTTCTTT.

The chain combines TRBV7-9 with TRBJ1-5, with D possibly TRBD1 on 5 matching bases. V lost 5 bases and J 6 bases, leaving 14 bases between the germline ends. Germline V CDR1 and CDR2: SEHNR, FQNEAQ (reference sequence). The CDR3 has 14 amino acids. CDR3 coding DNA: TGTGCCAGCAGCGGGACCGACGGGCTTCAGCCCCAGCATTTT. Translated: CASSGTDGLQPQHF.

The rearrangement joins TRBV19 to TRBJ2-2; D tentatively fits TRBD1 or TRBD2 (5 bases each). V dropped 6 bases and J dropped 5 bases, with 13 bases sitting between them. This CDR3 contains 14 residues. CDR1 and CDR2 from the germline V gene are LNHDA and SQIVND (reference sequence). The CDR3 DNA sequence: TGTGCCAGTAGGACGATCGAGGGGACCGGGGAGCTGTTTTTT. Amino acid sequence: CASRTIEGTGELFF.

This clonotype was picked up many times. V and J are TRBV7-3 and TRBJ2-3; D is uncertain. CDR3 length equals 13 residues. Per germline, CDR1 SGHTA and CDR2 FQGTGA. The germline V and J ends were trimmed by 5 bases and 6 bases, with 12 bases remaining between them. CDR3 protein: CASSRTVGDTQYF. The CDR3 DNA sequence: TGTGCCAGCAGCCGGACCGTGGGGGATACGCAGTATTTT.

This clonotype was counted ten times or more. The V call is TRBV11-2, the J call TRBJ2-7; D gene ambiguous. The germline gives CDR1 SGHAT, CDR2 FQNNGV. Trimming removed 0 bases from V and 3 bases from J, with 9 bases in between. The CDR3 is 14 residues long. CDR3: CASSLDQSGYEQYF. CDR3 DNA: TGTGCCAGCAGCTTAGATCAATCCGGCTACGAGCAGTACTTC.

This clonotype was picked up many times. This rearrangement joins TRBV5-1 to TRBJ1-1; D unresolved. Germline lookup yields CDR1 SGHRS and CDR2 YFSETQ. This CDR3 region has 15 residues. Trimming pared 0 bases from V and 1 base from J, leaving 10 bases between. Here the CDR3 DNA reads TGCGCCAGCAGCTTGGAGTGGTTGGCGAACACTGAAGCTTTCTTT. It is translated as CASSLEWLANTEAFF. Full variable domain (missing parts from reference TRBV5-1 and TRBJ1-1): KAGVTQTPRYLIKTRGQQVTLSCSPISGHRSVSWYQQTPGQGLQFLFEYFSETQRNKGNFPGRFSGRQFSNSRSEMNVSTLELGDSALYLCASSLEWLANTEAFFGQGTRLTVV.